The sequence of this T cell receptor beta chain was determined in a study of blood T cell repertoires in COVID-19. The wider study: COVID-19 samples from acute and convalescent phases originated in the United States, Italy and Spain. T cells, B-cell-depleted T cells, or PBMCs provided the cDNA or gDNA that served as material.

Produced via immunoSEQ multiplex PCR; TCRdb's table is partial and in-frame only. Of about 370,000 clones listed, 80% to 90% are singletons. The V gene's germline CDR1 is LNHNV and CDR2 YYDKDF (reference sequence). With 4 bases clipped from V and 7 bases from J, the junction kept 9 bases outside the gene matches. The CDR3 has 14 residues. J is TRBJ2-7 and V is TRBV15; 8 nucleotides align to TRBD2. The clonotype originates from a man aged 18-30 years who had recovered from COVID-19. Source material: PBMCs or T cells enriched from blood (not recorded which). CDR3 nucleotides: TGTGCCACCAGCACCGGGGGGGCCGGGGGAGAGCAGTACTTC. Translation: CATSTGGAGGEQYF.